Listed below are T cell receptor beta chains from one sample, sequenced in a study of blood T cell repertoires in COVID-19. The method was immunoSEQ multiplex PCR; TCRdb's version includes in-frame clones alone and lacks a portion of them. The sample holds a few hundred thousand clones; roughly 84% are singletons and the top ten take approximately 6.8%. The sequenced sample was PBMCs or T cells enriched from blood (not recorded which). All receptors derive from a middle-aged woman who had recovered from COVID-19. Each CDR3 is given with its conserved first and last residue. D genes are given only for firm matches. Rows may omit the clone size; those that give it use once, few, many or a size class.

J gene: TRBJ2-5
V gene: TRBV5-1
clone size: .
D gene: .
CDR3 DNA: TGCGCCAGCAGCTTGGATAGGCCAGGTGGAGGGGAGACCCAGTACTTC
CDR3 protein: CASSLDRPGGGETQYF

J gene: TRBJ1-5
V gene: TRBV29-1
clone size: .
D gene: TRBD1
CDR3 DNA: TGCAGCGTTGAGACAGGGAATCAGCCCCAGCATTTT
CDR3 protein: CSVETGNQPQHF

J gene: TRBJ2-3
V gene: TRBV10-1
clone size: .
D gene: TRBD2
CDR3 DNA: TGCGCCAGCAGCTCCACGGCTAGCGGGAGCTGGAATACGCAGTATTTT
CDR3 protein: CASSSTASGSWNTQYF

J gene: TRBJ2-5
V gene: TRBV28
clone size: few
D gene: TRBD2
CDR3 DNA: TGTGCCAGCAGTCCGCCCCGTACTAGCGGTGGGTACTTC
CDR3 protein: CASSPPRTSGGYF

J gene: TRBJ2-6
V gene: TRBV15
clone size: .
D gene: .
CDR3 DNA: TGTGCCACCAGCAGAGGTGGGCATCGGGATTCTGGGGCCAACGTCCTGACTTTC
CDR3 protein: CATSRGGHRDSGANVLTF

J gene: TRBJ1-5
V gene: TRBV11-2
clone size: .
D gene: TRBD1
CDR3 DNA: TGTGCCAGCAGCCCAACCGGGACAGGGACGAATCAGCCCCAGCATTTT
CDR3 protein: CASSPTGTGTNQPQHF

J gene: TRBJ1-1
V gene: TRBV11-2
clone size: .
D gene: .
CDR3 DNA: TGTGCCAGCAGCTTTCTCCGAGACACTGAAGCTTTCTTT
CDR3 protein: CASSFLRDTEAFF

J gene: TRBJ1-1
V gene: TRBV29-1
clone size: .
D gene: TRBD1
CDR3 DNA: TGCAGCGTTGCCCGACAGGGTCGGACTGAAGCTTTCTTT
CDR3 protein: CSVARQGRTEAFF

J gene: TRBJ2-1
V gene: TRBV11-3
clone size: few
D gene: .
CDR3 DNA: TGTGCCAGCAGCCCCGTGGCAGGGGCCAGCTCCTACAATGAGCAGTTCTTC
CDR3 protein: CASSPVAGASSYNEQFF

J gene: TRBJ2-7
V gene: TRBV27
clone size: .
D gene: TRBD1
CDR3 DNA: TGTGCCAGCAGTGGACAGGTCGTGGGATCCGAGCAGTACTTC
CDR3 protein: CASSGQVVGSEQYF

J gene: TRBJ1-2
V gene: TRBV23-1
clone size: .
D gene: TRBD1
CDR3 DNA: TGCGCCAGCAGTCGCAACAGGGGGCTAAACGGCTACACCTTC
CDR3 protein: CASSRNRGLNGYTF

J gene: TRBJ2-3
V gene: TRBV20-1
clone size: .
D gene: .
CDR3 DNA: TGCAGTGCCACTACCCTCGTTTTGCAGTATTTT
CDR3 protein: CSATTLVLQYF

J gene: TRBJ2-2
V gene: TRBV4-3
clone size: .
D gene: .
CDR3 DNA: TGCGCCAGCAGCCAAGATTGGGCGTACTTGAACACCGGGGAGCTGTTTTTT
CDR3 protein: CASSQDWAYLNTGELFF

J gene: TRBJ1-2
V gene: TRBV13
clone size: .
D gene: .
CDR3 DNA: TGTGCCAGCAAAGGTGGCGGAGACTATGGCTACACCTTC
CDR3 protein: CASKGGGDYGYTF

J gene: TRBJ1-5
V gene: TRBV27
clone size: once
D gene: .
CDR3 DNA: TGTGCCAGCAGTTTATCAACGGGTTCCCATCAGCCCCAGCATTTT
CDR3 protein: CASSLSTGSHQPQHF

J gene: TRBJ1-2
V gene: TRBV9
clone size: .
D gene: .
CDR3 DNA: TGTGCCAGCAGCCCTGACCCTCCGGGAGGTCTTGACTTCCTCAACTATGGCTACACCTTC
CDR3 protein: CASSPDPPGGLDFLNYGYTF

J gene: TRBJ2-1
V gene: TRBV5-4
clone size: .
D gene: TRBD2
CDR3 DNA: TGTGCCAGCAGCATTGTCCCGACTAGCGGTCGCCAGGAGCAGTTCTTC
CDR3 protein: CASSIVPTSGRQEQFF

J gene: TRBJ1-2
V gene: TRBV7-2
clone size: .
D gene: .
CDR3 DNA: TGTGCCAGCAGCTTAGCCCCACCCGGGACGGGAGGGGGTGGCTACACCTTC
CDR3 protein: CASSLAPPGTGGGGYTF

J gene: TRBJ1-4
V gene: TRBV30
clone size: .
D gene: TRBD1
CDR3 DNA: TGTGCCTGGATAGGACAGGGAAATGAAAAACTGTTTTTT
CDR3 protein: CAWIGQGNEKLFF

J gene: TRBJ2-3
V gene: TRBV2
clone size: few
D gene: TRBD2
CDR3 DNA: TGTGCCAGCAACCAAGCGGGAATAACAGATACGCAGTATTTT
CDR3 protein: CASNQAGITDTQYF

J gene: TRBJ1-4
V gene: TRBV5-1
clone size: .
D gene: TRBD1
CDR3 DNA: TGCGCCAGCAGCTGGGGCCAGGGGGCAGGCCACGAAAAACTGTTTTTT
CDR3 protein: CASSWGQGAGHEKLFF

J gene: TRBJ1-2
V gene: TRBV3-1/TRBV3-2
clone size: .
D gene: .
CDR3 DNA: TGTGCCAGCAGCCAAGCGTTGGGGGGGATTGGCTACACCTTC
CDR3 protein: CASSQALGGIGYTF

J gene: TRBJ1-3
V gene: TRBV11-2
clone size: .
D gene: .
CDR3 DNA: TGTGCCAGCAGCTTAGGTTCGAGCGCTGCTGGAAACACCATATATTTT
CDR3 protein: CASSLGSSAAGNTIYF

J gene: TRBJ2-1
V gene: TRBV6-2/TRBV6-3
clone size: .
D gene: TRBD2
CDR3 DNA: TGTGCCAGCAGTCGTCGACTAGCGGGAGTCAATGAGCAGTTCTTC
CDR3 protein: CASSRRLAGVNEQFF

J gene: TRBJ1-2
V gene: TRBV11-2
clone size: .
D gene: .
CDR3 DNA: TGTGCCAGCAGTCACCCCCGACAGCACGGCTACACCTTC
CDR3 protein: CASSHPRQHGYTF

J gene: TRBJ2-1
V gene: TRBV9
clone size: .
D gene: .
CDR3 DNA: TGTGCCAGTAGCGCAGCGTTCGATGAGCAGTTCTTC
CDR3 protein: CASSAAFDEQFF

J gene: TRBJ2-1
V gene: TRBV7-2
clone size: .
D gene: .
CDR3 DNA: TGTGCCAGCGGCAGGGCGTTCAACAATGAGCAGTTCTTC
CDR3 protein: CASGRAFNNEQFF

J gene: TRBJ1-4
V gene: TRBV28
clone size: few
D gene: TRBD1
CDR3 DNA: TGTGCCAGCAGTCCTTCAGACAGGGGGCGAGTTATTTTCGGTGAAAAACTGTTTTTT
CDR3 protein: CASSPSDRGRVIFGEKLFF

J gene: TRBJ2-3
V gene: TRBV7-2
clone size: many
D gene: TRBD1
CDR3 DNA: TGTGCCAGCAGCCCCCAGCTCAGGGGGTCAACAGATACGCAGTATTTT
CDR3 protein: CASSPQLRGSTDTQYF

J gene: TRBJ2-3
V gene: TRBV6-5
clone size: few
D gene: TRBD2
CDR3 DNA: TGTGCCAGCAGAAAACTAGCGGGAGCGGCAGATACGCAGTATTTT
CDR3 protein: CASRKLAGAADTQYF

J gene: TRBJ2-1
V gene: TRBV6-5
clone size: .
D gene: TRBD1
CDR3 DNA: TGTGCCAGCAGGAAGACCGGGACAGGGGGCGATGAGCAGTTCTTC
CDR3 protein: CASRKTGTGGDEQFF

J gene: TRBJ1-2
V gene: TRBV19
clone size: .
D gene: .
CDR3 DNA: TGTGCCACCGCACCCACAGAGAACTATGGCTACACCTTC
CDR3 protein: CATAPTENYGYTF

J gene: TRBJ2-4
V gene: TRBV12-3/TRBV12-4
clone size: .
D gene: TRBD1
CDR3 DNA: TGTGCCACCTCCGAAGGACAGGGAAACATTCAGTACTTC
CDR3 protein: CATSEGQGNIQYF

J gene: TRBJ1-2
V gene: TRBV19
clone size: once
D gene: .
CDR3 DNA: TGTGCCAGTAGTCCCCCAACAGGAAACTATGGCTACACCTTC
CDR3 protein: CASSPPTGNYGYTF

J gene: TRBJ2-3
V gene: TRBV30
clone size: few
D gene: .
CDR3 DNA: TGTGCCTGGAGCCCGGGACTCCAAGATACGCAGTATTTT
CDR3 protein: CAWSPGLQDTQYF

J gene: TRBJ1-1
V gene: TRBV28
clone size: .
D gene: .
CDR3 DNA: TGTGCCAGCAGTCTCTCCGGCAGACTCACTGAAGCTTTCTTT
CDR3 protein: CASSLSGRLTEAFF

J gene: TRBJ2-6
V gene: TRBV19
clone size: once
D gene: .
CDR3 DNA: TGTGCCAGTAGGGGACTCCTCTTAGGGGCCAACGTCCTGACTTTC
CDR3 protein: CASRGLLLGANVLTF

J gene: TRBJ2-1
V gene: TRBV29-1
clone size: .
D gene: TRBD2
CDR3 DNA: TGCAGCGTTGTGGGGACTAGCGGTCACAATGAGCAGTTCTTC
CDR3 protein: CSVVGTSGHNEQFF

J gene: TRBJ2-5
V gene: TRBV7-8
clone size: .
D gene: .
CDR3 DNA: TGTGCCAGCAGCTTCGTGGCGGGTTGGCAAGAGACCCAGTACTTC
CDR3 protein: CASSFVAGWQETQYF

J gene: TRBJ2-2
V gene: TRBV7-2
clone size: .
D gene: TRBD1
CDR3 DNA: TGTGCCAGCAGCCCAGGGGGCGCAGGAGGCGGGGAGCTGTTTTTT
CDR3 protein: CASSPGGAGGGELFF

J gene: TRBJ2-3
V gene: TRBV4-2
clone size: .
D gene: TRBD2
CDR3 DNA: TGTGCCAGCAGCAAAAGCGGGAGGCCCGACACAGATACGCAGTATTTT
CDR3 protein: CASSKSGRPDTDTQYF

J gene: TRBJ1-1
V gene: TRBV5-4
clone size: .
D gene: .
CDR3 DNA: TGTGCCAGCAGCTCCTCGTCGTCAGGGAACACTGAAGCTTTCTTT
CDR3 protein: CASSSSSSGNTEAFF

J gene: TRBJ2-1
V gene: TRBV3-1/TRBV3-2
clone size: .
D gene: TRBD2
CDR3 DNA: TGTGCCAGCAGCCAAGGACGACTAGCGAGCTACAATGAGCAGTTCTTC
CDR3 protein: CASSQGRLASYNEQFF

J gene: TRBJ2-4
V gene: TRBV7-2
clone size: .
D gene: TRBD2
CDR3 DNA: TGTGCCAGCAGCTTAGGGCCTTGGGGGGAGGGAAACATTCAGTACTTC
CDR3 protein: CASSLGPWGEGNIQYF

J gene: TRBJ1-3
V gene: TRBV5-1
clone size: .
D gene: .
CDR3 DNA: TGCGCCAGCAGCTTGGCGGGAATTGGAAACACCATATATTTT
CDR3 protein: CASSLAGIGNTIYF

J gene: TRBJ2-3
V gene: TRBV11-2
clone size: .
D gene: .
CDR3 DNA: TGTGCCAGCAGCTTAGACAGATTAACAGATACGCAGTATTTT
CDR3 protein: CASSLDRLTDTQYF